Listed below are T cell receptor beta chains from one sample, sequenced in a study of T cell repertoires in cytomegalovirus infection. Their antigens are not known. TCRdb fed the reads into MiXCR, producing one record per CDR3 protein. The sample records around 310,000 distinct CDR3 sequences, roughly 29% being singletons. Sequenced here: cultured PBMCs, sampled from culture after CMV antigen stimulation. These receptors were collected from a human donor in good health (CMV status not recorded). Some clones in this sample may be carry-over from other donors' samples. CDR3s include the opening cysteine and the closing phenylalanine or tryptophan. A D gene is named only where the DNA matches it firmly. Some rows mark clone size as missing; the rest say once, few, many or name a class of expanded clone.

j_call: TRBJ1-1
v_call: TRBV6-6
clone_size: NA
d_call: NA
cdr3_aa: CASIPDSWPEAFF
cdr3_nt: TGTGCCAGCATTCCAGACAGTTGGCCTGAAGCTTTCTTT

j_call: TRBJ1-5
v_call: TRBV20-1
clone_size: NA
d_call: TRBD1
cdr3_aa: CSAKRRDRFNQPQHF
cdr3_nt: TGCAGTGCTAAACGAAGGGACAGATTCAATCAGCCCCAGCATTTT

j_call: TRBJ2-1
v_call: TRBV12-3/TRBV12-4
clone_size: NA
d_call: TRBD2
cdr3_aa: CASSSPGLGYNEQFF
cdr3_nt: TGTGCCAGCAGTTCCCCGGGACTAGGCTACAATGAGCAGTTCTTC

j_call: TRBJ1-1
v_call: TRBV7-3
clone_size: few
d_call: NA
cdr3_aa: CASSSGPRNTEAFF
cdr3_nt: TGTGCCAGCAGCTCGGGACCCAGAAACACTGAAGCTTTCTTT

j_call: TRBJ2-1
v_call: TRBV11-2
clone_size: NA
d_call: TRBD2
cdr3_aa: CASSFQRGGQNEQFF
cdr3_nt: TGTGCCAGCAGCTTCCAGCGGGGGGGCCAAAATGAGCAGTTCTTC

j_call: TRBJ1-1
v_call: TRBV20-1
clone_size: NA
d_call: NA
cdr3_aa: CSATVGAMNTEAFF
cdr3_nt: TGCAGTGCTACCGTCGGTGCTATGAACACTGAAGCTTTCTTT

j_call: TRBJ2-2
v_call: TRBV7-3
clone_size: NA
d_call: NA
cdr3_aa: CASSLYGTGELFF
cdr3_nt: TGTGCCAGCAGCTTGTATGGCACCGGGGAGCTGTTTTTT

j_call: TRBJ1-1
v_call: TRBV9
clone_size: many
d_call: NA
cdr3_aa: CASSVDSMNTEAFF
cdr3_nt: TGTGCCAGCAGCGTAGATTCTATGAACACTGAAGCTTTCTTT

j_call: TRBJ1-1
v_call: TRBV4-1
clone_size: few
d_call: NA
cdr3_aa: CASSQDRSAFTEAFF
cdr3_nt: TGCGCCAGCAGCCAAGATCGGTCAGCATTCACTGAAGCTTTCTTT

j_call: TRBJ2-3
v_call: TRBV20-1
clone_size: NA
d_call: NA
cdr3_aa: CSPYPAPTTSDTQYF
cdr3_nt: TGCAGTCCCTATCCAGCGCCAACCACTTCGGATACGCAGTATTTT

j_call: TRBJ2-7
v_call: TRBV27
clone_size: NA
d_call: NA
cdr3_aa: CASSLRPTGELYEQYF
cdr3_nt: TGTGCCAGCAGTTTACGTCCGACGGGCGAGCTCTACGAGCAGTACTTC

j_call: TRBJ2-2
v_call: TRBV12-5
clone_size: NA
d_call: NA
cdr3_aa: CASGLGPPNTGELFF
cdr3_nt: TGTGCTAGTGGTTTGGGCCCCCCGAACACCGGGGAGCTGTTTTTT

j_call: TRBJ1-5
v_call: TRBV6-6
clone_size: few
d_call: NA
cdr3_aa: CASSYSSGGNQPQHF
cdr3_nt: TGTGCCAGCAGTTACTCCTCAGGGGGCAATCAGCCCCAGCATTTT

j_call: TRBJ2-2
v_call: TRBV7-2
clone_size: NA
d_call: NA
cdr3_aa: CASSLEATGELFF
cdr3_nt: TGTGCCAGCAGCTTAGAGGCAACCGGGGAGCTGTTTTTT

j_call: TRBJ2-3
v_call: TRBV6-2/TRBV6-3
clone_size: NA
d_call: TRBD2
cdr3_aa: CASSYQGLASDTQYF
cdr3_nt: TGTGCCAGCAGTTACCAGGGACTAGCTTCAGATACGCAGTATTTT

j_call: TRBJ1-1
v_call: TRBV7-6
clone_size: few
d_call: NA
cdr3_aa: CASSLGGGWTEAFF
cdr3_nt: TGTGCCAGCAGCTTAGGGGGGGGTTGGACTGAAGCTTTCTTT

j_call: TRBJ2-7
v_call: TRBV7-9
clone_size: few
d_call: TRBD2
cdr3_aa: CASSLEISGTSYEQYF
cdr3_nt: TGTGCCAGCAGCTTAGAAATTAGCGGGACTTCCTACGAGCAGTACTTC

j_call: TRBJ2-3
v_call: TRBV6-4
clone_size: many
d_call: TRBD2
cdr3_aa: CASSESSGSADTQYF
cdr3_nt: TGTGCCAGCAGTGAATCTAGCGGGAGCGCAGATACGCAGTATTTT

j_call: TRBJ2-1
v_call: TRBV6-4
clone_size: many
d_call: NA
cdr3_aa: CASSDLGSEDEQFF
cdr3_nt: TGTGCCAGCAGTGACTTAGGTAGCGAGGATGAGCAGTTCTTC

j_call: TRBJ2-6
v_call: TRBV20-1
clone_size: NA
d_call: NA
cdr3_aa: CSAVTASGANVLTF
cdr3_nt: TGCAGTGCTGTGACGGCTTCTGGGGCCAACGTCCTGACTTTC

j_call: TRBJ1-4
v_call: TRBV27
clone_size: NA
d_call: TRBD1
cdr3_aa: CASSFTGGGEKLFF
cdr3_nt: TGTGCCAGCAGTTTTACAGGGGGGGGTGAAAAACTGTTTTTT

j_call: TRBJ2-4
v_call: TRBV20-1
clone_size: few
d_call: TRBD1
cdr3_aa: CSATPTGGVKNIQYF
cdr3_nt: TGCAGTGCTACCCCCACAGGGGGAGTCAAAAACATTCAGTACTTC

j_call: TRBJ2-2
v_call: TRBV28
clone_size: few
d_call: TRBD1
cdr3_aa: CASSFPGQGTGELFF
cdr3_nt: TGTGCCAGCAGTTTCCCGGGACAGGGGACCGGGGAGCTGTTTTTT

j_call: TRBJ1-2
v_call: TRBV7-6
clone_size: many
d_call: NA
cdr3_aa: CASSYLKTVYGYTF
cdr3_nt: TGTGCCAGCAGCTACCTAAAGACAGTCTATGGCTACACCTTC

j_call: TRBJ1-2
v_call: TRBV25-1
clone_size: few
d_call: TRBD1
cdr3_aa: CASSHSGTGGERYGYTF
cdr3_nt: TGTGCCAGCAGCCACTCGGGGACAGGGGGCGAACGCTATGGCTACACCTTC

j_call: TRBJ2-3
v_call: TRBV7-9
clone_size: NA
d_call: TRBD2
cdr3_aa: CASSHASGGPYTDTQYF
cdr3_nt: TGTGCCAGCAGCCACGCTAGCGGGGGGCCGTACACAGATACGCAGTATTTT

j_call: TRBJ1-5
v_call: TRBV28
clone_size: NA
d_call: NA
cdr3_aa: CASSLVSGQPQHF
cdr3_nt: TGTGCCAGCAGTTTAGTCTCCGGTCAGCCCCAGCATTTT

j_call: TRBJ1-4
v_call: TRBV12-5
clone_size: NA
d_call: NA
cdr3_aa: CASGFAPNVEKLFF
cdr3_nt: TGTGCTAGTGGTTTTGCTCCTAATGTGGAAAAACTGTTTTTT

j_call: TRBJ2-7
v_call: TRBV7-9
clone_size: few
d_call: TRBD1
cdr3_aa: CASSLVRQGEKRPYEQYF
cdr3_nt: TGTGCCAGCAGCTTAGTCAGGCAGGGGGAGAAACGGCCCTACGAGCAGTACTTC

j_call: TRBJ1-2
v_call: TRBV20-1
clone_size: few
d_call: TRBD1
cdr3_aa: CSAPGQGGGYGYTF
cdr3_nt: TGCAGTGCACCGGGACAGGGAGGAGGGTATGGCTACACCTTC

j_call: TRBJ2-7
v_call: TRBV7-9
clone_size: few
d_call: TRBD2
cdr3_aa: CASSSRTSGGSLQNLYEQYF
cdr3_nt: TGTGCCAGCAGCTCACGGACTAGCGGGGGGTCCCTGCAAAACTTATACGAGCAGTACTTC

j_call: TRBJ1-6
v_call: TRBV6-6
clone_size: few
d_call: NA
cdr3_aa: CASSYTPTGNSPLHF
cdr3_nt: TGTGCCAGCAGTTACACGCCGACAGGCAATTCACCCCTCCACTTT

j_call: TRBJ1-5
v_call: TRBV18
clone_size: NA
d_call: NA
cdr3_aa: CASSPSGNSNQPQHF
cdr3_nt: TGTGCCAGCTCACCGAGCGGCAATAGCAATCAGCCCCAGCATTTT

j_call: TRBJ1-6
v_call: TRBV7-2
clone_size: NA
d_call: NA
cdr3_aa: CASSLGGNNSPLHF
cdr3_nt: TGTGCCAGCAGCTTAGGAGGGAATAATTCACCCCTCCACTTT

j_call: TRBJ1-3
v_call: TRBV7-2
clone_size: many
d_call: NA
cdr3_aa: CASSSDGGTGNTIYF
cdr3_nt: TGTGCCAGCAGCTCCGATGGGGGCACTGGAAACACCATATATTTT

j_call: TRBJ2-3
v_call: TRBV7-9
clone_size: NA
d_call: NA
cdr3_aa: CASSHLPGRTDTQYF
cdr3_nt: TGTGCCAGCAGCCACCTGCCGGGACGCACAGATACGCAGTATTTT

j_call: TRBJ1-1
v_call: TRBV4-1
clone_size: few
d_call: NA
cdr3_aa: CASSTRDPGEAFF
cdr3_nt: TGCGCCAGCAGCACCCGGGACCCGGGTGAAGCTTTCTTT

j_call: TRBJ2-7
v_call: TRBV6-5
clone_size: few
d_call: NA
cdr3_aa: CASSRGTFTYEQYF
cdr3_nt: TGTGCCAGCAGCCGCGGGACCTTCACCTACGAGCAGTACTTC

j_call: TRBJ1-3
v_call: TRBV7-2
clone_size: many
d_call: NA
cdr3_aa: CASSPSGGNTIYF
cdr3_nt: TGTGCCAGCAGCCCCTCCGGGGGAAACACCATATATTTT

j_call: TRBJ2-4
v_call: TRBV7-8
clone_size: few
d_call: NA
cdr3_aa: CASSLARTGVYILAKNIQYF
cdr3_nt: TGTGCCAGCAGCTTAGCTAGGACCGGAGTTTATATACTAGCCAAAAACATTCAGTACTTC

j_call: TRBJ2-7
v_call: TRBV12-5
clone_size: NA
d_call: TRBD1
cdr3_aa: CASGLSGQGSHSYEQYF
cdr3_nt: TGTGCTAGTGGTTTGTCGGGACAGGGGTCTCACTCCTACGAGCAGTACTTC

j_call: TRBJ2-7
v_call: TRBV12-3/TRBV12-4
clone_size: few
d_call: NA
cdr3_aa: CASSLDRLASYEQYF
cdr3_nt: TGTGCCAGCAGTTTAGATAGGCTAGCGTCCTACGAGCAGTACTTC

j_call: TRBJ1-1
v_call: TRBV19
clone_size: NA
d_call: NA
cdr3_aa: CASSPLLYSLNTEAFF
cdr3_nt: TGTGCCAGTAGTCCCCTCCTTTATTCCCTGAACACTGAAGCTTTCTTT

j_call: TRBJ2-1
v_call: TRBV19
clone_size: once
d_call: NA
cdr3_aa: CASSSPGGTGPYNEQFF
cdr3_nt: TGTGCCAGCAGCAGTCCGGGGGGGACAGGGCCCTACAATGAGCAGTTCTTC

j_call: TRBJ2-1
v_call: TRBV20-1
clone_size: NA
d_call: TRBD2
cdr3_aa: CSARGGRVSYNEQFF
cdr3_nt: TGCAGTGCTAGAGGCGGGAGGGTCTCCTACAATGAGCAGTTCTTC

j_call: TRBJ2-7
v_call: TRBV28
clone_size: many
d_call: TRBD1
cdr3_aa: CASTTLGTGTYEQYF
cdr3_nt: TGTGCCAGCACCACCTTGGGGACAGGCACCTACGAGCAGTACTTC

j_call: TRBJ1-2
v_call: TRBV15
clone_size: few
d_call: NA
cdr3_aa: CATSRVASGGLYGYTF
cdr3_nt: TGTGCCACCAGCAGAGTAGCCAGTGGCGGACTCTATGGCTACACCTTC

j_call: TRBJ2-2
v_call: TRBV7-2
clone_size: few
d_call: NA
cdr3_aa: CASSRGRGASDGELFF
cdr3_nt: TGTGCCAGCAGCAGGGGGCGGGGGGCGTCGGACGGGGAGCTGTTTTTT

j_call: TRBJ2-1
v_call: TRBV6-1
clone_size: NA
d_call: NA
cdr3_aa: CASGGRSSYNEQFF
cdr3_nt: TGTGCCAGCGGAGGCAGAAGCTCCTACAATGAGCAGTTCTTC

j_call: TRBJ1-2
v_call: TRBV7-8
clone_size: few
d_call: NA
cdr3_aa: CASSLMAGATGYTF
cdr3_nt: TGTGCCAGCAGCTTAATGGCGGGGGCGACGGGCTACACCTTC

j_call: TRBJ2-7
v_call: TRBV12-3/TRBV12-4
clone_size: few
d_call: NA
cdr3_aa: CASSLALGEQYF
cdr3_nt: TGTGCCAGCAGTTTAGCGTTGGGAGAGCAGTACTTC